The 9 T cell receptor beta chains listed next were all sequenced from one sample in a study of cytomegalovirus exposure and HLA in healthy donors. The PCR had 60 Vbeta and 13 Jbeta primers. Data came from immunoSEQ multiplex PCR; TCRdb stores just in-frame clones and leaves some out. The profile shows roughly 150,000 clones, roughly 80% of them singletons. The source material was PBMCs. These receptors originate from a middle-aged man in good health and CMV-seropositive.

This clone was detected a few times. The chain carries TRBV7-8 and TRBJ1-6, with a possible D match to TRBD1 (6 bases). In germline, CDR1 is SGHVS, CDR2 FQNEAQ. The CDR3 has 15 amino acids. V was pared by 2 bases and J by 9 bases, with 14 bases between. The CDR3 sequence: CASSLPGQGGSPLHF. DNA for the CDR3: TGTGCCAGCAGCTTACCGGGACAAGGGGGTTCACCCCTCCACTTT.

This clone was observed a single time. The gene calls are TRBV30 and TRBJ1-2, with 7 bases lining up with TRBD1. V shed 8 bases, J shed 2 bases, and the junction held 11 bases outside the gene matches. Germline V gene lookup returns CDR1 GTSNPN and CDR2 SVGIG (reference sequence). The CDR3 runs 14 residues. The DNA of the CDR3 is TGTGCCGGAGGGGGCTGGGACACCAACTATGGCTACACCTTC. It yields the protein CAGGGWDTNYGYTF.

The chain has TRBV5-1 and TRBJ2-7; tentatively, D is TRBD2 (5 bases). V was pared by 4 bases and J by 0 bases, with 11 bases between. Germline CDR1 is SGHRS and CDR2 is YFSETQ. The CDR3 is 14 amino acids. CDR3 bases: TGCGCCAGCAGCCTGGGCGGGTCCTCCTACGAGCAGTACTTC. It encodes CASSLGGSSYEQYF.

The V call is TRBV7-2, the J call TRBJ2-5; 10 bases agree with TRBD2. Gene TRBJ2-7 matches the end of the DNA better, so the J call may be wrong. The CDR3 runs 14 residues. Per germline, CDR1 SGHTA and CDR2 FQGNSA. The CDR3 loop is CASSPTSGSYEQYF. The CDR3 region has the DNA TGTGCCAGCAGCCCGACTAGCGGGTCCTACGAGCAGTACTTC.

The chain has TRBV6-6 and TRBJ2-2, with TRBD2 as a possible D gene (7 bases). The CDR3 has 15 residues. CDR1 and CDR2 from the germline V gene are MNHNY and SVGAGI (reference sequence). Trimming shortened V by 2 bases and J by 3 bases, and 10 bases separated the two germline ends. The CDR3 sequence is CASSYGRGHTGELFF. Here the CDR3 DNA reads TGTGCCAGCAGTTACGGGCGGGGGCACACCGGGGAGCTGTTTTTT.

This chain connects TRBV19 to TRBJ2-5; 11 nucleotides align to TRBD2. Trimming cost V 5 bases and J 3 bases; bases outside gene matches: 11. The CDR3 is 17 residues long. CDR1 LNHDA and CDR2 SQIVND come from the germline V gene (reference sequence). DNA of the CDR3: TGTGCCAGTAGTCCGGGACTAGCGGCGCCCCGTAAAGAGACCCAGTACTTC. Translation gives CASSPGLAAPRKETQYF.

V and J are TRBV30 and TRBJ2-3; 10 bases fit TRBD1. CDR1 and CDR2 (germline): GTSNPN, SVGIG (reference sequence). This CDR3 comprises 14 residues. The V and J ends lost 2 bases and 4 bases, in that order; junction bases with no gene match: 3. CDR3 protein: CAWSSGQGSDTQYF. The CDR3 DNA follows: TGTGCCTGGAGTTCGGGACAGGGGTCAGATACGCAGTATTTT.

This clone was picked up a small number of times. This sequence joins TRBV7-7 and TRBJ2-1; maybe TRBD2 (6 bases). The germline CDR1 and CDR2 sequences are SSHAT and FNYEAQ (reference sequence). The CDR3 consists of 18 residues. V was pared by 3 bases and J by 1 base, with 19 bases between. CDR3 sequence reads: CASSFHQFGSVSYNEQFF. For the CDR3, the DNA is TGTGCCAGCAGCTTTCATCAATTCGGGAGTGTATCCTACAATGAGCAGTTCTTC.

This chain links TRBV28 with TRBJ2-5; D gene unclear. The CDR3 is 11 residues long. Trimming cost V 5 bases and J 4 bases, with 5 bases left between them. Per germline, CDR1 MDHEN and CDR2 SYDVKM. CDR3 nucleotide sequence: TGTGCCAGCAGTCCGTCAGAGACCCAGTACTTC. Encoded protein: CASSPSETQYF.